A single sample is the source of the 14 T cell receptor beta chains below, sequenced in a study of blood T cells in healthy people across ages. The authors ran a second PCR of about 6 to 12 cycles using a sample-barcoded 5' primer and a J-beta primer mix. A single record per CDR3 protein comes from TCRdb applying MiXCR to the 5' RACE reads. The data hold about 1.4 million distinct CDR3 sequences, with roughly 59% observed a single time. Sequencing was performed on blood. These receptor sequences come from a man aged 18 to 30 in good health.

This sequence joins TRBV20-1 and TRBJ1-5, with 8 bases matching TRBD1. Germline lookup yields CDR1 DFQATT and CDR2 SNEGSKA (reference sequence). The CDR3 has 13 residues. V shed 3 bases, J shed 7 bases, and the junction held 5 bases outside the gene matches. The CDR3: CSASQGARQPQHF. CDR3 nucleotide sequence: TGCAGTGCTAGTCAGGGGGCAAGGCAGCCCCAGCATTTT.

The J gene is TRBJ2-7, the V gene TRBV20-1; D gene ambiguous. Germline CDR1 and CDR2: DFQATT and SNEGSKA (reference sequence). The V and J ends lost 2 bases and 5 bases respectively, with 19 bases between them. CDR3 length equals 15 residues. CDR3 protein: CSARSGVEPSDEQYF. As DNA, the CDR3 is TGCAGTGCTAGATCTGGGGTAGAGCCCAGCGACGAGCAGTACTTC.

The chain couples TRBV29-1 to TRBJ2-7; tentatively, D is TRBD2 (6 bases). The CDR3 has 15 residues. Germline V gene sequence: CDR1 SQVTM, CDR2 ANQGSEA. Trimming took off 5 bases at V and 5 bases at J, with 22 bases between the two ends. This CDR3 reads CSVTGSEGWGDEQYF. The CDR3 DNA is TGCAGCGTTACGGGGTCAGAGGGCTGGGGGGACGAGCAGTACTTC.

The V and J genes are TRBV20-1 and TRBJ2-7; D not certain. The CDR3 extends over 12 amino acids. With 4 bases removed from V and 1 base from J, the gap between germline ends came to 8 bases. Germline assignment: CDR1 DFQATT and CDR2 SNEGSKA (reference sequence). CDR3 region: CSATQLSYEQYF. The CDR3 nucleotides read TGCAGTGCTACCCAGCTATCCTACGAGCAGTACTTC.

There are many counts of this clonotype. This chain links TRBV4-1 with TRBJ2-7, with a possible D match to TRBD1 (5 bases). CDR3 length: 14 residues. Germline lookup yields CDR1 MGHRA and CDR2 YSYEKL. V was trimmed by 4 bases and J by 2 bases, leaving 12 bases between them. The CDR3 coding sequence is TGCGCCAGCAGCCCGACAGAGCCTACCTACGAGCAGTACTTC. This gives the protein CASSPTEPTYEQYF.

V usage is TRBV10-3 and J usage is TRBJ1-2, with 7 bases lining up with TRBD1. The CDR3 runs to 14 residues. Germline V gene lookup returns CDR1 ENHRY and CDR2 SYGVKD. V trimming: 4 bases; J trimming: 6 bases; junction bases outside the gene matches: 8. The CDR3 nucleotides are TGTGCCATCAGTGTCCCGGACAGGAGCAATGGCTACACCTTC. Translated: CAISVPDRSNGYTF.

The V gene is TRBV7-8, the J gene TRBJ1-1, with a tentative D call TRBD1 (6 bases). V was cut by 1 base and J by 3 bases, with 12 bases left in between. The CDR3 sequence is 15 residues long. The V gene's germline CDR1 is SGHVS and CDR2 FQNEAQ. CDR3 amino acids: CASSLGHGGHTEAFF. The DNA for the CDR3 is TGTGCCAGCAGCTTAGGACACGGGGGCCACACTGAAGCTTTCTTT.

This sequence joins TRBV12-5 and TRBJ2-5; tentatively, D is TRBD2 (5 bases). Germline V gene sequence: CDR1 LGHNT, CDR2 FRNRAP. Trimming shortened V by 6 bases and J by 7 bases, and 18 bases separated the two germline ends. The CDR3 runs to 14 residues. The CDR3 here is CASGPEPGLGTQYF. The CDR3 DNA reads TGTGCTAGTGGCCCCGAGCCCGGACTCGGGACCCAGTACTTC. The entire variable domain, with the rest obtained from reference TRBV12-5 and TRBJ2-5, is as follows: DARVTQTPRHKVTEMGQEVTMRCQPILGHNTVFWYRQTMMQGLELLAYFRNRAPLDDSGMPKDRFSAEMPDATLATLKIQPSEPRDSAVYFCASGPEPGLGTQYFGPGTRLLVL.

This chain joins TRBV27 and TRBJ2-7; D remains unclear. Germline V CDR1 and CDR2: MNHEY, SMNVEV (reference sequence). The CDR3 is made up of 13 amino acids. V dropped 3 bases and J dropped 7 bases, with 13 bases sitting between them. Here the CDR3 DNA reads TGTGCCAGCAGTTTGGGTCAGCCGAATGAGCAGTACTTC. As protein: CASSLGQPNEQYF.

The CDR3 here is CASSLHTGTGGTYEQYF. The CDR3 DNA reads TGTGCCAGCAGTCTCCACACCGGGACAGGGGGTACCTACGAGCAGTACTTC. V usage is TRBV28 and J usage is TRBJ2-7; the match to TRBD1 covers 11 bases. V was pared by 5 bases and J by 2 bases, with 11 bases of the junction left unmatched. From germline, CDR1 is MDHEN and CDR2 SYDVKM. This CDR3 spans 17 amino acids. Supplemented by reference TRBV28 and TRBJ2-7, the full variable domain reads DVKVTQSSRYLVKRTGEKVFLECVQDMDHENMFWYRQDPGLGLRLIYFSYDVKMKEKGDIPEGYSVSREKKERFSLILESASTNQTSMYLCASSLHTGTGGTYEQYFGPGTRLTVT.

This clonotype appeared a few times. The gene calls are TRBV4-1 and TRBJ1-2, with D perhaps matching TRBD1 (5 bases). Germline CDR1 and CDR2: MGHRA and YSYEKL. V was shortened by 1 base and J by 3 bases, with 12 bases between the two germline ends. The CDR3 sequence is 15 residues long. CDR3 in DNA: TGCGCCAGCAGCCAAGTTTCCGGGGCCCACTATGGCTACACCTTC. This sequence encodes CASSQVSGAHYGYTF.

CDR3 in amino acids: CASSPGLAVHEQYF. CDR3 nucleotides: TGTGCCAGCAGTCCGGGACTAGCTGTACACGAGCAGTACTTC. The V and J genes are TRBV28 and TRBJ2-4; 9 positions match TRBD2. The J call may not be correct, given that the DNA end is closer to TRBJ2-7. The germline gives CDR1 MDHEN, CDR2 SYDVKM. The CDR3 loop spans 14 amino acids.

This clonotype showed up many times. The chain combines TRBV4-1 with TRBJ2-2; D is possibly TRBD1 (6 bases). Trimming shortened V by 1 base and J by 4 bases, and 10 bases separated the two germline ends. Germline CDR1 is MGHRA and CDR2 is YSYEKL. The CDR3 contains 15 residues. CDR3 region: CASSQALGGTGELFF. CDR3 DNA sequence: TGCGCCAGCAGCCAAGCCCTAGGGGGCACCGGGGAGCTGTTTTTT.

The V call is TRBV7-8, the J call TRBJ2-7; 9 positions match TRBD2. The tail of the sequence fits TRBJ2-5 better, so the J call may be wrong. Germline V gene sequence: CDR1 SGHVS, CDR2 FQNEAQ. This CDR3 has 18 residues. This CDR3 is CASSLGYGLARHQETQYF. The CDR3 DNA reads as TGTGCCAGCAGCTTAGGCTACGGACTAGCGAGGCATCAAGAGACCCAGTACTTC.